The entry that follows covers one TCR beta chain sequence. The germline CDR1 and CDR2 sequences are MNHEY and SMNVEV (reference sequence). The CDR3 spans 15 residues. V was clipped by 2 bases and J by 5 bases; unmatched bases: 8. Source study methods: Nucleated cell number was recorded as an estimate derived from reference gene primer amplification. Sequencing used immunoSEQ multiplex PCR; TCRdb keeps in-frame clones, though not all of them. V and J calls and clone size follow that table, whereas D and trimming were derived from the DNA. The profile shows about 130,000 clones, approximately 85% of them singletons. The data were taken from a study of blood T cell repertoires in COVID-19. Study information: Acute-phase and convalescent COVID-19 samples originated in the United States, Italy and Spain. T cells, B-cell-depleted T cells, or PBMCs supplied cDNA or gDNA.

Material: peripheral blood. The TCR sequence derives from a woman aged 80 or over with COVID-19, enrolled during active disease. The chain carries TRBV27 and TRBJ2-7, with 8 bases identical to TRBD2. CDR3 nucleotide sequence: TGTGCCAGCAGTTTAGGTCCAAGCGGGAGCAACGAGCAGTACTTC. This sequence encodes CASSLGPSGSNEQYF.